This T cell receptor beta chain emerged from a study of shared clonotypes between healthy human individuals. V was shortened by 2 bases and J by 1 base, with 14 bases between the two germline ends. The CDR3 spans 16 residues. CDR1 SGHNT and CDR2 YENEEA come from the germline V gene. Profiled with immunoSEQ multiplex PCR; TCRdb holds only in-frame clones, not every one. Of about 1.1 million clones listed, about 84% are singletons. The chain carries TRBV11-3 and TRBJ2-5; D possibly corresponds to TRBD2 (6 bases). The receptor comes from a man aged 18-30 years in good health. Some clones in this sample may be carry-over from other donors' samples. Sequencing was carried out using memory CD4+ T cells from PBMCs. Subset reported: CD45RA-negative fraction. The CDR3 region is CASSLSVGGAQETQYF. CDR3 in DNA: TGTGCCAGCAGCTTATCGGTTGGAGGGGCCCAAGAGACCCAGTACTTC.